A selection of T cell receptor beta chains follows, all from one sample in a study of T cells in Graves' hyperthyroidism and ophthalmopathy. TCRdb passed the multiplex PCR reads through MiXCR, listing each CDR3 protein once. The data show roughly 500,000 distinct CDR3 sequences, approximately 15% seen once. The specimen was blood. The receptors derive from a woman aged 30 to 39 with Graves' hyperthyroidism that later progressed to Graves' ophthalmopathy. CDR3s include the opening cysteine and the closing phenylalanine or tryptophan. Each record gives: J gene, D gene, clone size, V gene, CDR3 protein, CDR3 DNA. The D gene is left open where the match is weak. A clone size is listed for some rows: how often the clone was seen (once, few, many), or a class if it is expanded.

TRBJ2-7 TRBD1 - TRBV6-1 CASSEVPGQGPYEQYF TGTGCCAGCAGTGAGGTCCCGGGACAGGGTCCCTACGAGCAGTACTTC
TRBJ1-5 - - TRBV4-1 CASSQEFYGQPNQPQHF TGCGCCAGCAGCCAAGAATTTTACGGACAGCCTAATCAGCCCCAGCATTTT
TRBJ2-5 - many TRBV20-1 CSAEGAQETQYF TGCAGTGCGGAAGGGGCTCAAGAGACCCAGTACTTC
TRBJ1-1 - many TRBV19 CASSIDRDLNTEAFF TGTGCCAGTAGTATAGACAGAGACTTGAACACTGAAGCTTTCTTT
TRBJ2-5 - few TRBV10-1 CASSESRSGAQYF TGCGCCAGCAGTGAGTCCCGCTCGGGTGCCCAGTACTTC
TRBJ1-5 - many TRBV7-8 CASSSVETDSNQPQHF TGTGCCAGCAGCTCAGTCGAGACGGATAGCAATCAGCCCCAGCATTTT
TRBJ2-2 - many TRBV10-3 CAISESQGNTGELFF TGTGCCATCAGTGAGTCCCAGGGGAACACCGGGGAGCTGTTTTTT
TRBJ2-1 TRBD2 many TRBV7-3 CASSQAPSGNNEQFF TGTGCCAGCAGCCAAGCGCCTAGCGGTAACAATGAGCAGTTCTTC
TRBJ1-1 TRBD1 many TRBV19 CASSMGTATEAFF TGTGCCAGTAGTATGGGGACAGCCACTGAAGCTTTCTTT
TRBJ2-1 - many TRBV28 CASSQGSGNEQFF TGTGCCAGCAGTCAGGGGTCTGGGAATGAGCAGTTCTTC
TRBJ1-3 - - TRBV4-3 CASSQGVYGNTTYF TGCGCCAGCAGCCAAGGGGTCTATGGAAACACCACATATTTT
TRBJ2-7 TRBD2 many TRBV28 CASSLGAGEWYEQYF TGTGCCAGCAGTTTAGGGGCGGGAGAATGGTACGAGCAGTACTTC
TRBJ1-1 - - TRBV10-3 CAISEPLTRTEAFF TGTGCCATCAGTGAGCCTTTGACCCGAACAGAAGCTTTCTTT